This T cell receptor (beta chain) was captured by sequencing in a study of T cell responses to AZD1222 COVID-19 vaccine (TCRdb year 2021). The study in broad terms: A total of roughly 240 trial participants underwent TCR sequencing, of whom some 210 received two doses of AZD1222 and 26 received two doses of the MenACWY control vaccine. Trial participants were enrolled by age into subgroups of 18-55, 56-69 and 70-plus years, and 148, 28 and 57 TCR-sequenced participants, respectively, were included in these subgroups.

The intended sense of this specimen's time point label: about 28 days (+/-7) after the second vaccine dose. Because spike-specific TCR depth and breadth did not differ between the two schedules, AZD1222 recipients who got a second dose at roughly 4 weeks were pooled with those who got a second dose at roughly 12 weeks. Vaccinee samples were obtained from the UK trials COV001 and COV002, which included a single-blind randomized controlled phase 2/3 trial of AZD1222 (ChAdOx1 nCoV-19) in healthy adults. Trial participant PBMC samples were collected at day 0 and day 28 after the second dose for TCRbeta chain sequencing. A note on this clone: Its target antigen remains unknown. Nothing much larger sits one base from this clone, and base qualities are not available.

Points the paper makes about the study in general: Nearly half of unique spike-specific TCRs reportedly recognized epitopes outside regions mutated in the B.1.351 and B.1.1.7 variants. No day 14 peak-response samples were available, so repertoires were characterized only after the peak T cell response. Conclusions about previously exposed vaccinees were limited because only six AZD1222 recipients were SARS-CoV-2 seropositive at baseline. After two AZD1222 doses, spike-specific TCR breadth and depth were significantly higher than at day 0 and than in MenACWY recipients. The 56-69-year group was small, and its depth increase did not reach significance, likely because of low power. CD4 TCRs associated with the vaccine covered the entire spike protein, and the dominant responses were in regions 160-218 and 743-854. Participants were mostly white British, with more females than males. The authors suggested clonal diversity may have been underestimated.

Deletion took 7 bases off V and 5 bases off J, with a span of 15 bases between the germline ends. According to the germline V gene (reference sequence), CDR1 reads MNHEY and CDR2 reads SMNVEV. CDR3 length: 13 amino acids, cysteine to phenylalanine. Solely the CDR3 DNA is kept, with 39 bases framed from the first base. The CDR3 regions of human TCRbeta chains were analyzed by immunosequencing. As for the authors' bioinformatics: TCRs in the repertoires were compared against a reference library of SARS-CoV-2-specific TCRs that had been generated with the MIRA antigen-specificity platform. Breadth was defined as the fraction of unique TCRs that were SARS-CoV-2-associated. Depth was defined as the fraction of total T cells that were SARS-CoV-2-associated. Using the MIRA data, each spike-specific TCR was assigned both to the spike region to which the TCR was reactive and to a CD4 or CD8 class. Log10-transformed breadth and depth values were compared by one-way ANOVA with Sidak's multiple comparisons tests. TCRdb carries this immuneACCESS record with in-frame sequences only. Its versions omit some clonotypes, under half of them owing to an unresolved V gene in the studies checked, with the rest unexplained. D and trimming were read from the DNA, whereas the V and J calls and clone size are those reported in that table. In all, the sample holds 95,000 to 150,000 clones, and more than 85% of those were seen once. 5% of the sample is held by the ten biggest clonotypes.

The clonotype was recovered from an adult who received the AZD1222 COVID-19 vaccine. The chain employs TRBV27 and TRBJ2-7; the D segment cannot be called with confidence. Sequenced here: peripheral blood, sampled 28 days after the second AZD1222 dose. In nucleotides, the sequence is TGTGCCAGCACCCGAGGCGGCACTCACGAGCAGTACTTC. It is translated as CASTRGGTHEQYF.